The 4 T cell receptor beta chains below all came from one sample that was sequenced in a study of vaccination effects on CD4 cells after COVID-19 (dated by TCRdb to between 2021 and 2022). These receptors' targets are unknown. Library prep was done by the immunoSEQ multiplex PCR assay. In TCRdb, the immuneACCESS table is reduced to in-frame sequences with V and J assigned. These tables do not hold every clone; where another copy was compared, an unresolved V gene accounts for under half, and the others remain unexplained. For this sample there are approximately 21,000 clones; 65% to 70% appear just once. 9.5% to 13% of the sample rests with the top ten. To identify antigen-specific CD4+ T cell clonotypes by their expansion, the ViraFEST assay first stimulated PBMC with viral peptide pools and then applied TCR sequencing. After around 10 days of culture, CD4+ T cells were isolated with the EasySep CD4+ T cell isolation kit. Negative nucleocapsid antibody results before and after vaccination confirmed that the healthy vaccine recipients had no prior SARS-CoV-2 infection.

The material sequenced was CD4+ T cells from PBMCs cultured with HCoV-NL63 spike peptides, taken before COVID-19 vaccination. The cell subset or site label for this specimen denotes: HCoV-NL63 spike overlapping peptide pool stimulation. These TCRs come from a human donor who received a COVID-19 vaccine.

V and J are TRBV4-1 and TRBJ2-7, with D possibly matching TRBD2 (5 bases). Trimming removed 3 bases from V and 4 bases from J, with 16 bases in between. The CDR3 is 15 amino acids. Per the germline V gene, CDR1 is MGHRA and CDR2 is YSYEKL. The chain's CDR3 is CASSQGYSRGYEQYF. The CDR3 DNA follows: TGCGCCAGCAGCCAGGGGTACTCCCGGGGTTACGAGCAGTACTTC.

V gene TRBV5-1 combines with J gene TRBJ2-2; 10 bases are shared with TRBD1. Per the germline V gene, CDR1 is SGHRS and CDR2 is YFSETQ. The CDR3 loop spans 16 amino acids. Trimming at V came to 4 bases and at J to 8 bases, leaving 11 bases not matched to a gene. The DNA for the CDR3 is TGCGCCAGCAGCCGGCGGGGACAGGGGACAGGAGGGGAGCTGTTTTTT. Residues: CASSRRGQGTGGELFF.

This clone was detected only a few times. The chain uses TRBV11-2 and TRBJ2-7; maybe TRBD1 (6 bases). The germline V and J ends were trimmed by 1 base and 2 bases, with 12 bases remaining between them. This CDR3 comprises 15 residues. Germline CDR1 reads SGHAT; CDR2 reads FQNNGV. CDR3 protein: CASSLVRQVAYEQYF. CDR3 in DNA: TGTGCCAGCAGCTTAGTGCGACAGGTAGCCTACGAGCAGTACTTC.

V usage is TRBV27 and J usage is TRBJ2-5; D possibly corresponds to TRBD2 (5 bases). The length of the CDR3 is 14 residues. The germline V gene encodes CDR1 MNHEY and CDR2 SMNVEV (reference sequence). Trimming pared 0 bases from V and 7 bases from J, leaving 12 bases between. The CDR3 region is CASSLSERRATQYF. In DNA form, the CDR3 reads TGTGCCAGCAGTTTATCGGAGAGGCGGGCGACCCAGTACTTC.